The entry below gives a single T cell receptor (beta chain) sequence along with its context. Its antigen is not known. The sample comes from a study of shared clonotypes between healthy human individuals. Study information: CD4 naive and memory got three plates each, CD8 naive two, CD8 memory one.

Only in-frame clones appear in the TCRdb table, and some are missing; sequencing was by immunoSEQ multiplex PCR. The sample lists around 2,000,000 clones, less than 95% occurring once. As defined, naive CD8 cells were CD45RO-negative and positively selected for CCR7, with terminally differentiated effector memory CD45RA+ cells excluded. The CDR3 spans 16 residues. V was clipped by 0 bases and J by 4 bases; unmatched bases: 6. In germline, CDR1 is SGHNT, CDR2 YYREEE (reference sequence). Study observations and caveats: For naive CD4 cells, roughly 5.5% of clonotypes were shared across a handful of donors.

The receptor's source is a man aged 18 to 35 in good health. Sample: naive CD8+ T cells sorted from blood. The rearrangement uses TRBV5-4 and TRBJ2-3; 9 bases map to TRBD2. The CDR3 sequence is CASSLAQREASDTQYF. The CDR3 bases are TGTGCCAGCAGCTTGGCCCAGCGGGAGGCTTCAGATACGCAGTATTTT.